This T cell receptor (beta chain) was profiled in a study of T cells in Graves' hyperthyroidism and ophthalmopathy. Background on the study: Peripheral blood was secured at the point of initial diagnosis, before any treatment.

This clonotype was seen only a few times. The antigen is undetermined. Regions amplified from RNA transcripts were the TCR beta CDR3 regions. With the HTBI primer set, the TCR CDR3 went through a first round of RT-PCR. Using its own MiXCR run on the multiplex PCR reads, TCRdb lists one record per CDR3 protein. Of 490,000 or so distinct CDR3 sequences in the sample, roughly 22% were seen once. Regarding the study as a whole: In the blood, most expanded thyroid clonotypes above 0.001 appeared as well. Ophthalmopathy stood apart from stable hyperthyroidism in a 13 V-J model.

This CDR3 is built from 14 residues. V shed 4 bases, J shed 7 bases, and the junction held 5 bases outside the gene matches. CDR1 is DFQATT, CDR2 SNEGSKA, per germline (reference sequence). Any patient presenting with uncontrolled infection, other autoimmune disease, pregnancy or lactation was left out. The chain recombines TRBV20-1 with TRBJ1-6; 9 bases fit TRBD1. Sequenced: blood. The clonotype originates from a woman aged 70 to 79 with Graves' ophthalmopathy. The CDR3 DNA reads TGCAGTGCTATCGGGACAGGGTCGAATTCACCCCTCCACTTT. Translation: CSAIGTGSNSPLHF.